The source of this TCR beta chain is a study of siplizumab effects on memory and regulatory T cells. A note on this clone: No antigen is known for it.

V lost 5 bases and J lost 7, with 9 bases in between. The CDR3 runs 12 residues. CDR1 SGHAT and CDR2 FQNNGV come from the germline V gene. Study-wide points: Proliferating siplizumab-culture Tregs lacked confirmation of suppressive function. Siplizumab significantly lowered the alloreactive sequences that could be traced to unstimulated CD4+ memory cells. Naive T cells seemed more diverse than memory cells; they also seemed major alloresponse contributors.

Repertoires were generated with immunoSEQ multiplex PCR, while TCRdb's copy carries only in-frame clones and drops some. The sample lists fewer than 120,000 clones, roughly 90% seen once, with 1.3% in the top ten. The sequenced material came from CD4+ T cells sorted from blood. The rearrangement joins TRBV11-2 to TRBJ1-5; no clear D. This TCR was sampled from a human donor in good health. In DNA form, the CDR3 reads TGTGCCAGCAGCGCCTATGGACAGCCCCAGCATTTT. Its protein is CASSAYGQPQHF.